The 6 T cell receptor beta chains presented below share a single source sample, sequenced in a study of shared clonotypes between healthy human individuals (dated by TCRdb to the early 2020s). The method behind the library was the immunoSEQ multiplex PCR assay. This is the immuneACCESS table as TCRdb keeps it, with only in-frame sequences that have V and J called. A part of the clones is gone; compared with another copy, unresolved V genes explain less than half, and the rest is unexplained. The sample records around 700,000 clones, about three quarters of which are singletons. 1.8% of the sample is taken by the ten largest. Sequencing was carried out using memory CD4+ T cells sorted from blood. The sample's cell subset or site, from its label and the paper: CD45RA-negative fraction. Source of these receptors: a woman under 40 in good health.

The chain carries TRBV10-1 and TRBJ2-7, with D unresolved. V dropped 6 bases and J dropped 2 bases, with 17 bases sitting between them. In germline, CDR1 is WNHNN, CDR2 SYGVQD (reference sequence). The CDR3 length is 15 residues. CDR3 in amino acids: CASRGRDPLPYEQYF. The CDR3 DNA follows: TGCGCCAGCAGAGGACGCGACCCCCTCCCCTACGAGCAGTACTTC.

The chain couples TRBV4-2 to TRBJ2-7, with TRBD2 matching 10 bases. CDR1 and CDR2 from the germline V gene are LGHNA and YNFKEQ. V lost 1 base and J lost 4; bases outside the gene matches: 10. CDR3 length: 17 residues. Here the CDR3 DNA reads TGTGCCAGCAGCCAAGCCCCAGCGGGAGGGGGAGAATACGAGCAGTACTTC. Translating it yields CASSQAPAGGGEYEQYF.

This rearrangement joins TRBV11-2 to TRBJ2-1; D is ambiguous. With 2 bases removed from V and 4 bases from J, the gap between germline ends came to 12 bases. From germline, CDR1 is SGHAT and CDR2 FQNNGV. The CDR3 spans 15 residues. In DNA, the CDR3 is TGTGCCAGCAGCTTACGCCCAAAAACATACAATGAGCAGTTCTTC. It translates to CASSLRPKTYNEQFF.

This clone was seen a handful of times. The CDR3 DNA reads TGCAGCGTTCCTAGGGGGGCGGAGACCCAGTACTTC. It specifies CSVPRGAETQYF. J is TRBJ2-5 and V is TRBV29-1; D is possibly TRBD1 or TRBD2 (6 bases each). Trimming removed 5 bases at V and 5 bases at J, with 12 bases between. CDR1 is SQVTM, CDR2 ANQGSEA, per germline. The CDR3 runs to 12 residues.

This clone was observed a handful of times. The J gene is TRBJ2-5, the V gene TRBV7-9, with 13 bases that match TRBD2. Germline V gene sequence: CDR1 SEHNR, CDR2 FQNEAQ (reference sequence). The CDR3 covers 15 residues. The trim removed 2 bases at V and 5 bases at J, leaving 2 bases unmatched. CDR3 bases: TGTGCCAGCAGCTTATCGGGACTAGCGGGGGAGACCCAGTACTTC. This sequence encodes CASSLSGLAGETQYF.

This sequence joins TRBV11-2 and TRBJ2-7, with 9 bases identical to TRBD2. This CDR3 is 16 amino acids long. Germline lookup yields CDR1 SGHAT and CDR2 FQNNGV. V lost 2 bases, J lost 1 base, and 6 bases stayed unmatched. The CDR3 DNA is TGTGCCAGCAGCTTAATGGCGGGAGGGTTGTCCTACGAGCAGTACTTC. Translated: CASSLMAGGLSYEQYF.